The 14 T cell receptor beta chains below come from one sample, sequenced in a study of cytotoxic CD8 clonotypes in ibrutinib-treated CLL. The assay was immunoSEQ multiplex PCR, and TCRdb's table has in-frame clones only and misses some. There are some 200,000 clones in the sample; approximately 79% occur only once, and about an eighth lies in the top ten. The sample in question was PBMCs, obtained after 12 months of ibrutinib treatment. The receptors come from a human donor with chronic lymphocytic leukemia.

This chain connects TRBV12-5 to TRBJ1-1; 7 bases align to TRBD1. Per germline, CDR1 LGHNT and CDR2 FRNRAP. With V trimmed by 0 bases and J by 3 bases, 13 bases remained unmatched. The CDR3 spans 18 residues. In nucleotides, the CDR3 is TGTGCTAGTGGTTTGGTACTGGGTACGGGACAGAGCGACACTGAAGCTTTCTTT. Translation gives CASGLVLGTGQSDTEAFF.

In this sample, this clone turned up once. The chain has TRBV29-1 and TRBJ1-2, with 8 bases identical to TRBD1. Germline CDR1 is SQVTM and CDR2 is ANQGSEA. The CDR3 totals 12 residues. V gave up 8 bases and J gave up 8 bases; unmatched junction bases: 10. The CDR3 bases are TGCAGCACCCCGACAGGGGTCGGAGGCTACACCTTC. It translates to CSTPTGVGGYTF.

V and J are TRBV5-4 and TRBJ2-7; 8 nucleotides match TRBD1. The CDR3 length is 14 residues. The junction had 4 bases not matched to a gene; V was cut back by 3 bases and J by 2 bases. The germline V gene encodes CDR1 SGHNT and CDR2 YYREEE (reference sequence). The CDR3 nucleotides read TGTGCCAGCAGCTCGGGGGACAGGCCCTACGAGCAGTACTTC. Protein product: CASSSGDRPYEQYF.

The chain combines TRBV5-4 with TRBJ2-7, with 7 bases that match TRBD1. The V gene end was trimmed by 4 bases and the J gene end by 2 bases; junction bases not matched to a gene: 6. Germline-derived CDR1 and CDR2 are SGHNT and YYREEE (reference sequence). The CDR3 runs 14 residues. In DNA, the CDR3 is TGTGCCAGCAGCCTAAGGGACAGCCCCTACGAGCAGTACTTC. Translation: CASSLRDSPYEQYF.

This clone was seen a handful of times. The gene calls are TRBV27 and TRBJ2-1, with 10 bases that match TRBD2. V lost 5 bases and J lost 6; bases outside the gene matches: 7. The CDR3 has 15 amino acids. Germline loops: CDR1 MNHEY, CDR2 SMNVEV (reference sequence). CDR3 region: CASSPLAGEFNEQFF. The CDR3, as DNA: TGTGCCAGCAGTCCTCTAGCGGGGGAATTCAATGAGCAGTTCTTC.

This chain uses TRBV5-1 with TRBJ2-5, with 7 bases that match TRBD1. Germline CDR1 and CDR2: SGHRS and YFSETQ. Losses at the gene ends were 4 bases for V and 5 bases for J; bases not matched to a gene: 5. CDR3 length: 13 residues. This chain's CDR3 is CASSTTGAETQYF. The CDR3 nucleotides read TGCGCCAGCAGCACTACAGGGGCGGAGACCCAGTACTTC.

The chain employs TRBV7-9 and TRBJ2-1; TRBD1 matches 7 bases. This CDR3 spans 16 amino acids. V shed 4 bases and J 4 bases; nucleotides not matched to a gene: 10. CDR1 is SEHNR, CDR2 FQNEAQ, per germline (reference sequence). The CDR3 nucleotides read TGTGCCAGCAGCTCACCCACAGGGGATGCATACAATGAGCAGTTCTTC. This encodes CASSSPTGDAYNEQFF.

V usage is TRBV6-5 and J usage is TRBJ1-1; unclear D gene. This CDR3 is 14 amino acids long. CDR1 and CDR2 from the germline V gene are MNHEY and SVGAGI. The V end lost 6 bases, the J end lost 0 bases, and 11 bases lay between the germline ends. The CDR3 DNA is TGTGCCAGCAGCCCAGGATTCATGAACACTGAAGCTTTCTTT. Translating it yields CASSPGFMNTEAFF.

The rearrangement uses TRBV9 and TRBJ1-4; D uncertain. Germline V lookup: CDR1 SGDLS, CDR2 YYNGEE. Deletions cut 4 bases from V and 0 bases from J, with 10 bases between. The CDR3 loop spans 15 amino acids. CDR3 protein: CASSFDSATNEKLFF. DNA of the CDR3: TGTGCCAGCAGCTTCGATAGCGCAACTAATGAAAAACTGTTTTTT. Full variable domain (missing parts from reference TRBV9 and TRBJ1-4): DSGVTQTPKHLITATGQRVTLRCSPRSGDLSVYWYQQSLDQGLQFLIQYYNGEERAKGNILERFSAQQFPDLHSELNLSSLELGDSALYFCASSFDSATNEKLFFGSGTQLSVL.

This clone was seen a single time. The chain joins TRBV10-3 to TRBJ2-5; the D is unclear. The CDR3 runs to 13 residues. Germline V gene lookup returns CDR1 ENHRY and CDR2 SYGVKD. With 6 bases removed from V and 3 bases from J, the gap between germline ends came to 11 bases. CDR3 nucleotide sequence: TGTGCCATCAGCCTGGGCTCTAAAGAGACCCAGTACTTC. The encoded protein is CAISLGSKETQYF.

The chain links TRBV6-6 to TRBJ2-2, with no clear D. The CDR3 has 13 amino acids. Germline V lookup: CDR1 MNHNY, CDR2 SVGAGI (reference sequence). With 4 bases removed from V and 6 bases from J, the gap between germline ends came to 9 bases. CDR3 region: CASSLFGAGELFF. CDR3 in DNA: TGTGCCAGCAGTTTGTTTGGCGCCGGGGAGCTGTTTTTT.

This clone showed up just a few times. The chain is built from TRBV7-4 and TRBJ1-2; the match to TRBD1 covers 7 bases. The V segment lost 4 bases and the J segment 5 bases; nucleotides outside the gene matches: 10. Germline V gene data show CDR1 as SGHVT and CDR2 as SQSDAQ. The CDR3 is made up of 15 amino acids. CDR3 in amino acids: CASSSHRQGKYGYTF. The CDR3 DNA reads TGTGCCAGCAGCTCGCACCGACAGGGAAAGTATGGCTACACCTTC.

The V gene is TRBV1, the J gene TRBJ2-7; the DNA was not used to check the table's D call, TRBD1. TRBV1 is listed as a pseudogene. This CDR3 is 19 amino acids long. As DNA, the CDR3 is TGCACCAGCAGCCAGGTAGTAGAGGACAGGGATCGGAAAATCTACGAGCAGTACTTC. Translation gives CTSSQVVEDRDRKIYEQYF.

The chain couples TRBV2 to TRBJ2-5; TRBD2 might be the D (5 bases). With 2 bases removed from V and 5 bases from J, the gap between germline ends came to 12 bases. The germline V gene encodes CDR1 SNHLY and CDR2 FYNNEI. This CDR3 comprises 14 residues. CDR3 amino acids: CASSEWASLETQYF. CDR3 coding DNA: TGTGCCAGCAGTGAATGGGCTAGCCTGGAGACCCAGTACTTC.